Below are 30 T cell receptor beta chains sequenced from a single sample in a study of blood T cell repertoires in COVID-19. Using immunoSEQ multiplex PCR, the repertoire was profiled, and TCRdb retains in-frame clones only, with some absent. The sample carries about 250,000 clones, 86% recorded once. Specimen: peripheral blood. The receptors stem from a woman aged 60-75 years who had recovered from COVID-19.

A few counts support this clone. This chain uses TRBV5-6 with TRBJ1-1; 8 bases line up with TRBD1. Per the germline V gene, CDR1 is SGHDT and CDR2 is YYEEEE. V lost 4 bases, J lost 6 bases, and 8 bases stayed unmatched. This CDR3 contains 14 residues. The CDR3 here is CASSPLDRGPEAFF. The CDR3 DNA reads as TGTGCCAGCAGCCCGCTAGACAGGGGCCCTGAAGCTTTCTTT. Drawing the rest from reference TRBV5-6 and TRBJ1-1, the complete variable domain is DAGVTQSPTHLIKTRGQQVTLRCSPKSGHDTVSWYQQALGQGPQFIFQYYEEEERQRGNFPDRFSGHQFPNYSSELNVNALLLGDSALYLCASSPLDRGPEAFFGQGTRLTVV.

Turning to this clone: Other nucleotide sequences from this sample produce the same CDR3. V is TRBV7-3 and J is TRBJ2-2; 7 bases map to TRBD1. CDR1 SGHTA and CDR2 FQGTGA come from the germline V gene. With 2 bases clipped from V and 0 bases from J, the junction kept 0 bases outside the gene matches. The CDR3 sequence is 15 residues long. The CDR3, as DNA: TGTGCCAGCAGCTTACAGGGGGCGAACACCGGGGAGCTGTTTTTT. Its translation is CASSLQGANTGELFF.

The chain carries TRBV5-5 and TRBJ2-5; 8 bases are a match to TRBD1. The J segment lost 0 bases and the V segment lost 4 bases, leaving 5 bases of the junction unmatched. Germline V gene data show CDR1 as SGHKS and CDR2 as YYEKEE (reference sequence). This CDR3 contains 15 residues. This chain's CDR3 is CASSPRQGYQETQYF. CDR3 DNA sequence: TGTGCCAGCAGCCCGAGACAGGGGTACCAAGAGACCCAGTACTTC.

DNA for the CDR3: TGTGCCAGCAGCCAAGTGGGACAGGGATTCTATGGCTACACCTTC. It translates to CASSQVGQGFYGYTF. The V gene is TRBV14, the J gene TRBJ1-2; 9 bases line up with TRBD1. The V gene end was trimmed by 1 base and the J gene end by 4 bases; junction bases not matched to a gene: 4. CDR3 size: 15 residues. Germline CDR1 is SGHDN and CDR2 is FVKESK.

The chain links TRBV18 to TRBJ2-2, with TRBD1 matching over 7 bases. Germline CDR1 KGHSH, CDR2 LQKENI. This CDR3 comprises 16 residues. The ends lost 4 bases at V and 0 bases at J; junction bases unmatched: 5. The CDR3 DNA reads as TGTGCCAGCTCACGAACGACAGGGACGAACACCGGGGAGCTGTTTTTT. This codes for CASSRTTGTNTGELFF.

The CDR3, as DNA: TGTGCCAGCAGTCCACTAAGCGGGGTCCTCTCCTACAATGAGCAGTTCTTC. This codes for CASSPLSGVLSYNEQFF. This sequence joins TRBV28 and TRBJ2-1; 7 bases are a match to TRBD2. This CDR3 contains 17 residues. CDR1 and CDR2 from the germline V gene are MDHEN and SYDVKM. The J segment lost 0 bases and the V segment lost 5 bases, leaving 10 bases of the junction unmatched.

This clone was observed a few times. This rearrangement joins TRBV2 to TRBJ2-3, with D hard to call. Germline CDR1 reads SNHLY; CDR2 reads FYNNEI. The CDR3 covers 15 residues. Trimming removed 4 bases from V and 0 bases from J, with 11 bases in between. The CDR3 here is CASSGRSFSTDTQYF. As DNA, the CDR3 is TGTGCCAGCAGTGGGAGAAGTTTTAGCACAGATACGCAGTATTTT.

CDR3 in DNA: TGTGCCAGCAGACACCTTCGGGACACCGGGGAGCTGTTTTTT. As protein: CASRHLRDTGELFF. The chain combines TRBV6-6 with TRBJ2-2, with unresolved D. Trimming stripped 6 bases from V and 3 bases from J, with 11 bases between. This CDR3 spans 14 amino acids. CDR1 is MNHNY and CDR2 is SVGAGI in the germline V gene (reference sequence).

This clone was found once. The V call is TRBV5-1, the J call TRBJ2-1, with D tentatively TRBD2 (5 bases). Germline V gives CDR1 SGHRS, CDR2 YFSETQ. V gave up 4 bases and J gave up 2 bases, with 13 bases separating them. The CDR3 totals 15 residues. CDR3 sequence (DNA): TGCGCCAGCAGCCCGGGGTCGTCACCCTACAATGAGCAGTTCTTC. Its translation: CASSPGSSPYNEQFF. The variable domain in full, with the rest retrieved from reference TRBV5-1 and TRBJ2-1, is KAGVTQTPRYLIKTRGQQVTLSCSPISGHRSVSWYQQTPGQGLQFLFEYFSETQRNKGNFPGRFSGRQFSNSRSEMNVSTLELGDSALYLCASSPGSSPYNEQFFGPGTRLTVL.

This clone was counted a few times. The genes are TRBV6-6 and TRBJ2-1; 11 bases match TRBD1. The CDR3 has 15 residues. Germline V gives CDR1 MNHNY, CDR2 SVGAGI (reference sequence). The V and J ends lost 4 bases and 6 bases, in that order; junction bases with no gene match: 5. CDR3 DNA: TGTGCCAGCAGTTCCCGGACAGGGGGCCTCAATGAGCAGTTCTTC. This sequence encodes CASSSRTGGLNEQFF.

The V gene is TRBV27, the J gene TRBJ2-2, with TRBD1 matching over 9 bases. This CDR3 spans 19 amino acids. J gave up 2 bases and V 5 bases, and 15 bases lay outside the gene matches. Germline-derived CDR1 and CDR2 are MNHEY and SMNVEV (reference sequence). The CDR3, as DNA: TGTGCCAGCAGTCCACGGCGGGACAGGGAAGGTTCAAACACCGGGGAGCTGTTTTTT. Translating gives CASSPRRDREGSNTGELFF.

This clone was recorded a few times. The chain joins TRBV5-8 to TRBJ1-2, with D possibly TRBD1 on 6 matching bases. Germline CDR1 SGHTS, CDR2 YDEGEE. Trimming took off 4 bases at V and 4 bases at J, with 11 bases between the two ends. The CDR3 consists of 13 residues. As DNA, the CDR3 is TGTGCCAGCAGCCCTTCAGGGGTCTATGGCTACACCTTC. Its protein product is CASSPSGVYGYTF.

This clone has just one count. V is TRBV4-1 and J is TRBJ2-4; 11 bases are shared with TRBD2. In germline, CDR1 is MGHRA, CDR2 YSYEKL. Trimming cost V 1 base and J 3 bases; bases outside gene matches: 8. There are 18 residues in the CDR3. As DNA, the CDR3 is TGCGCCAGCAGCCAAGGCCGACTAGCGGGGCCGAACAAAAACATTCAGTACTTC. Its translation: CASSQGRLAGPNKNIQYF.

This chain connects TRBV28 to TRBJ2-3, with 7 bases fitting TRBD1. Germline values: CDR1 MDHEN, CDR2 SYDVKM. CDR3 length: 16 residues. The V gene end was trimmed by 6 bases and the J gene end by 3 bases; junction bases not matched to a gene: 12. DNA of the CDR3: TGTGCCAGCAGCGACCCTCAGGGGGATAGAACAGATACGCAGTATTTT. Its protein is CASSDPQGDRTDTQYF.

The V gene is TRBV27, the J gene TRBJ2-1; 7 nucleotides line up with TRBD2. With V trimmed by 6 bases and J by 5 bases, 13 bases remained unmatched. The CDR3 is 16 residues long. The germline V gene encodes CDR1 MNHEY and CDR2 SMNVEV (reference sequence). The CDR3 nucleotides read TGTGCCAGCAGACCCAAGGGAGGGCAATCCCACAATGAGCAGTTCTTC. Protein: CASRPKGGQSHNEQFF.

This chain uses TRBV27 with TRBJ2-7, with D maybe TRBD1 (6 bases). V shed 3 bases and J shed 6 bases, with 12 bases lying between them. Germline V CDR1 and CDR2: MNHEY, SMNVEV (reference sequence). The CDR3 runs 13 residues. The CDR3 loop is CASSLATGREQYF. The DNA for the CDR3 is TGTGCCAGCAGTTTGGCGACAGGTCGCGAGCAGTACTTC.

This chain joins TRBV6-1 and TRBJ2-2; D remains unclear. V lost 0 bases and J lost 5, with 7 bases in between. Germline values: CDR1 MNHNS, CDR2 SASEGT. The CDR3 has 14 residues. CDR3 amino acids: CASSEAAGTGELFF. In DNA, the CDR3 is TGTGCCAGCAGTGAAGCAGCCGGGACCGGGGAGCTGTTTTTT.

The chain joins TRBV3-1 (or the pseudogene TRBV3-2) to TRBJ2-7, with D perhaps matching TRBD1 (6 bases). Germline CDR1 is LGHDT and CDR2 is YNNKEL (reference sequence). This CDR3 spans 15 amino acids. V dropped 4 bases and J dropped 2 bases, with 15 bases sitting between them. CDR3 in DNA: TGTGCCAGCAGCCTCCCAGGGGCTGGGGCCTACGAGCAGTACTTC. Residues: CASSLPGAGAYEQYF.

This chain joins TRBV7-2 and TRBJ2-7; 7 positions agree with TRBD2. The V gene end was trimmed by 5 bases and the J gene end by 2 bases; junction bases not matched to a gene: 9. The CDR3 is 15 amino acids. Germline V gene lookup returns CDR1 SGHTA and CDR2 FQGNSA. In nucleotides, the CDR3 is TGTGCCAGCAGCCGGGACGACCGGGGGGCCTACGAGCAGTACTTC. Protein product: CASSRDDRGAYEQYF.

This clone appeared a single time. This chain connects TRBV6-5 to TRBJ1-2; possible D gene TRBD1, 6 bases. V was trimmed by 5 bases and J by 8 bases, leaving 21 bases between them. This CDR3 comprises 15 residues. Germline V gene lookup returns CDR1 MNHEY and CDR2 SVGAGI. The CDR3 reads CASSREHRADGGYTF. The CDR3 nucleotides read TGTGCCAGCAGTCGAGAGCACAGGGCGGATGGCGGCTACACCTTC.

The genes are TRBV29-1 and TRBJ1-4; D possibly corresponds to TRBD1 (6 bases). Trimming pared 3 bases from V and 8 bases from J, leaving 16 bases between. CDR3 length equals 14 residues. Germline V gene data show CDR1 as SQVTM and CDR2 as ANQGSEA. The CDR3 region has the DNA TGCAGCGTTGATAAGGGGGGGGCTAGGGAAAAACTGTTTTTT. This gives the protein CSVDKGGAREKLFF.

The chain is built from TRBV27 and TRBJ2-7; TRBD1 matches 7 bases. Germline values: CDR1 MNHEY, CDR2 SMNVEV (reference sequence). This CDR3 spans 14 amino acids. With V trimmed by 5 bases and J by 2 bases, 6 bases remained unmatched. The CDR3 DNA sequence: TGTGCCAGCAGTAGTCGACAGGGCGCCTACGAGCAGTACTTC. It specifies CASSSRQGAYEQYF.

The CDR3 DNA is TGTGCCAGCAGCCCCCGAGGACAGGGACCCGGGGAGCTGTTTTTT. This codes for CASSPRGQGPGELFF. The rearrangement links TRBV11-3 to TRBJ2-2; 8 bases are shared with TRBD1. V was clipped by 5 bases and J by 6 bases; unmatched bases: 8. This CDR3 region has 15 residues. Germline CDR1 is SGHNT and CDR2 is YENEEA.

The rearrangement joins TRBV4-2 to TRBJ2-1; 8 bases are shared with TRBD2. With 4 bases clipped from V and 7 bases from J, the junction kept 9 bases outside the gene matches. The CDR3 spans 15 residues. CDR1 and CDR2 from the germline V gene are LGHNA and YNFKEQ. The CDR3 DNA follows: TGTGCCAGCAGCCCTCGGGGGGGCCTCGGAAATGAGCAGTTCTTC. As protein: CASSPRGGLGNEQFF.

The CDR3 DNA follows: TGCGCCAGCAGCCCAGGGGGCGTCTCAACTGAAGCTTTCTTT. It translates to CASSPGGVSTEAFF. The V call is TRBV5-1, the J call TRBJ1-1, with 8 bases fitting TRBD1. CDR1 and CDR2 from the germline V gene are SGHRS and YFSETQ. CDR3 length: 14 residues. Trimming took 4 bases from V and 5 from J; bases not matched to a gene: 7.

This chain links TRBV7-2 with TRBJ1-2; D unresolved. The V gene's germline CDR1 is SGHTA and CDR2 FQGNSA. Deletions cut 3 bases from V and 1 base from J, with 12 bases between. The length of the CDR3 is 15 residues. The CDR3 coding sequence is TGTGCCAGCAGCTTGAACAGAGCAATTAACTATGGCTACACCTTC. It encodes CASSLNRAINYGYTF.

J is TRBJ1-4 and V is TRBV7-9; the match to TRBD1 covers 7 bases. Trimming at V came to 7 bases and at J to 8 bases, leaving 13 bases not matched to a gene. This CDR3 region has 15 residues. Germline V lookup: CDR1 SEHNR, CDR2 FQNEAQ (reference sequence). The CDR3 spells CASTLGGAGGEKLFF. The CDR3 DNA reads TGTGCCAGCACCCTCGGTGGGGCAGGGGGGGAAAAACTGTTTTTT.

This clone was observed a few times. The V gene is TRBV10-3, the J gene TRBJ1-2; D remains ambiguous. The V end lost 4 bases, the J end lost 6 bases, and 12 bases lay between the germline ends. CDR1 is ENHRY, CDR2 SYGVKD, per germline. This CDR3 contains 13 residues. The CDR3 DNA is TGTGCCATCAGTGCACAGAGATATAATGGCTACACCTTC. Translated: CAISAQRYNGYTF.

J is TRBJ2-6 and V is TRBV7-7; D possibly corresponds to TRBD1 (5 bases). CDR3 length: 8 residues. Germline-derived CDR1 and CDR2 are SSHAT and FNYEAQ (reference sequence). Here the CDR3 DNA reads TGTGCTAGGGGCGTCCTGACTTTC. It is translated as CARGVLTF.

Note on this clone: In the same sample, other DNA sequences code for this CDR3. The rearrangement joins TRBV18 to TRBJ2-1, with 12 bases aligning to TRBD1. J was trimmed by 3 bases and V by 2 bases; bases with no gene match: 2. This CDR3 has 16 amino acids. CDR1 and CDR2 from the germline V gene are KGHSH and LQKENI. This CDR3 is CASSPGTGGDYNEQFF. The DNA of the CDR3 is TGTGCCAGCTCACCAGGGACAGGGGGCGACTACAATGAGCAGTTCTTC.